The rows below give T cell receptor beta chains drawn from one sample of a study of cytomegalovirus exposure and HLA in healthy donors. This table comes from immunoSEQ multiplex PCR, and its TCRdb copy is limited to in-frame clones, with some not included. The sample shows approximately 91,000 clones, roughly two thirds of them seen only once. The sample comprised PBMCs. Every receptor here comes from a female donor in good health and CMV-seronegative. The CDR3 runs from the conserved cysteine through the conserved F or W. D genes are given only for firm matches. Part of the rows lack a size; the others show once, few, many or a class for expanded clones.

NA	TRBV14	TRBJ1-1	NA	CASSQRGGTQLNTEAFF	TGTGCCAGCAGCCAGAGGGGGGGGACCCAGCTTAACACTGAAGCTTTCTTT
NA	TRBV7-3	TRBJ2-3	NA	CASSPGTDTQYF	TGTGCCAGCAGTCCAGGCACAGATACGCAGTATTTT
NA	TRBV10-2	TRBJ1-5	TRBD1	CASSGDSPKGNQPQHF	TGCGCCAGCAGTGGGGACAGCCCAAAAGGCAATCAGCCCCAGCATTTT
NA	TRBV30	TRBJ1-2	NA	CAWTPTVSQGYTF	TGTGCCTGGACCCCGACAGTCTCACAAGGCTACACCTTC
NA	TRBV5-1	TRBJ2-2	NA	CASSRTFIGTGELFF	TGCGCCAGCAGCCGAACCTTTATCGGCACCGGGGAGCTGTTTTTT
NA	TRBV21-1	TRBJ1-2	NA	CASSIPTGFGYTF	TGTGCCAGCAGCATACCGACAGGGTTCGGCTACACCTTC
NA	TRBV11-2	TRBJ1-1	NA	CASSLGPRGNTEAFF	TGTGCCAGCAGCTTAGGGCCCCGGGGGAACACTGAAGCTTTCTTT
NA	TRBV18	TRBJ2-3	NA	CASSPGSSTDTQYF	TGTGCCAGCTCACCCGGGAGTAGCACAGATACGCAGTATTTT
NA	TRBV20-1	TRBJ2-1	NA	CSASEGDEQFF	TGCAGTGCTAGTGAGGGGGATGAGCAGTTCTTC
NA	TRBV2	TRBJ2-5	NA	CASIPRRGGETQYF	TGTGCCAGCATCCCAAGAAGAGGCGGAGAGACCCAGTACTTC
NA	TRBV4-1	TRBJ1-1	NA	CASSQPQGPEAFF	TGCGCCAGCAGCCAGCCCCAGGGCCCTGAAGCTTTCTTT
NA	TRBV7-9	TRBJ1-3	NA	CASTSGNTIYF	TGTGCCAGCACCTCCGGAAACACCATATATTTT
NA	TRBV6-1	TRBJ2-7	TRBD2	CASSPWGGEQYF	TGTGCCAGCAGTCCCTGGGGGGGCGAGCAGTACTTC
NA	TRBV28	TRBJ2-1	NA	CASSFLGSLVEQFF	TGTGCCAGCAGTTTCCTCGGGTCCTTGGTGGAGCAGTTCTTC
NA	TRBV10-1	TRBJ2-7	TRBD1	CASSDRRQGAYEQYF	TGCGCCAGCAGTGACCGGAGACAGGGGGCATACGAGCAGTACTTC
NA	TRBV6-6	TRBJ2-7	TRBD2	CASTGGSSGHYEQYF	TGTGCCAGCACCGGCGGGTCTAGCGGCCACTACGAGCAGTACTTC
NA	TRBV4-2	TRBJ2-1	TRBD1	CASSQGYGTGYNEQFF	TGTGCCAGCAGCCAAGGCTACGGGACAGGCTACAATGAGCAGTTCTTC
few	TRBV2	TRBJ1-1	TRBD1	CASSTQGARNTEAFF	TGTGCCAGCAGTACACAGGGGGCGCGTAACACTGAAGCTTTCTTT
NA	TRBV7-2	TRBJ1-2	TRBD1	CASSLVVDRMGLGYTF	TGTGCCAGCAGCTTAGTAGTGGACAGGATGGGACTTGGCTACACCTTC
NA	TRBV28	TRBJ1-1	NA	CASSWTVENTEAFF	TGTGCCAGCAGCTGGACAGTAGAGAACACTGAAGCTTTCTTT
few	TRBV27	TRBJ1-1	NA	CASSLSAAMNTEAFF	TGTGCCAGCAGTTTATCGGCGGCTATGAACACTGAAGCTTTCTTT
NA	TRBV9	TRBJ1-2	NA	CASSPPLDMEGYTF	TGTGCCAGCAGCCCCCCGCTAGATATGGAGGGCTACACCTTC
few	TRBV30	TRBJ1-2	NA	CAWSRGDLYGYTF	TGTGCCTGGAGCCGCGGGGATCTCTATGGCTACACCTTC
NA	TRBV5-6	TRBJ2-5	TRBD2	CASRKLSGGFETQYF	TGTGCCAGCAGGAAACTTAGCGGGGGGTTTGAGACCCAGTACTTC
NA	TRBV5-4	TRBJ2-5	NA	CASSLEETQYF	TGTGCCAGCAGCTTAGAGGAGACCCAGTACTTC
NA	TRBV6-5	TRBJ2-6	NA	CASSYYTGANVLTF	TGTGCCAGCAGTTACTATACTGGGGCCAACGTCCTGACTTTC
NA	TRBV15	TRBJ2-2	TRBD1	CATSTHRTGGTGELFF	TGTGCCACCAGCACCCACCGGACAGGGGGGACCGGGGAGCTGTTTTTT
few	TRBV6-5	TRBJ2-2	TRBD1	CASGDRNTGELFF	TGTGCCAGCGGGGACAGGAACACCGGGGAGCTGTTTTTT
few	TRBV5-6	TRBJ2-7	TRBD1	CASSRGTGFTYEQYF	TGTGCCAGCAGCAGGGGGACAGGTTTTACCTACGAGCAGTACTTC
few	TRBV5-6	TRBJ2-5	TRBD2	CASSLSAGGEETQYF	TGTGCCAGCAGCTTATCAGCGGGAGGAGAAGAGACCCAGTACTTC
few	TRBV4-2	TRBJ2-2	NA	CASSQAVAGELFF	TGTGCCAGCAGCCAAGCGGTAGCCGGGGAGCTGTTTTTT
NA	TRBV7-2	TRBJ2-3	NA	CASSLIPTRQDSTDTQYF	TGTGCCAGCAGTCTCATTCCGACAAGACAGGATAGCACAGATACGCAGTATTTT
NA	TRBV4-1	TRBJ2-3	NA	CASSQDGRDRVSRTQYF	TGCGCCAGCAGCCAAGACGGGCGGGACAGAGTTTCTCGTACGCAGTATTTT
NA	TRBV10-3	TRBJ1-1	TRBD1	CAISDSGQGAFF	TGTGCCATCAGTGATTCGGGACAGGGGGCTTTCTTT
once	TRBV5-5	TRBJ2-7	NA	CASSLRLGTYEQYF	TGTGCCAGCAGCTTGAGACTAGGAACCTACGAGCAGTACTTC
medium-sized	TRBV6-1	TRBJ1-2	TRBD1	CASSVQTGGGGGYTF	TGTGCCAGCAGTGTACAAACAGGGGGCGGGGGTGGCTACACCTTC
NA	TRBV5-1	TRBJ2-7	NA	CASSSPGVPYEQYF	TGCGCCAGCAGCTCCCCAGGGGTCCCCTACGAGCAGTACTTC
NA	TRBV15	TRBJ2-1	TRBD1	CATTNSGTGGPLSYNEQFF	TGTGCCACCACGAACTCCGGGACAGGGGGCCCCCTCTCCTACAATGAGCAGTTCTTC
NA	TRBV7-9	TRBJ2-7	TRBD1	CASSETGDEQYF	TGTGCCAGCAGCGAGACAGGGGACGAGCAGTACTTC
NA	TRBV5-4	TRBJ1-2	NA	CASSAWARYGYTF	TGTGCCAGCAGCGCGTGGGCACGGTATGGCTACACCTTC
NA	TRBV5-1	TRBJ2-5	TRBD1	CASRGGTGVETQYF	TGCGCCAGCAGAGGAGGGACAGGAGTGGAGACCCAGTACTTC
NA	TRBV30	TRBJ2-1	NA	CAWSEDRGVRNEQFF	TGTGCCTGGAGTGAGGACAGAGGGGTTCGCAATGAGCAGTTCTTC
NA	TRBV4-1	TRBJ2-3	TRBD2	CASSQASGRRTDTQYF	TGCGCCAGCAGCCAAGCAAGCGGGAGACGGACAGATACGCAGTATTTT
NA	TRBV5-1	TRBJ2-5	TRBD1	CASSLFPSTGRRETQYF	TGCGCCAGCAGCTTGTTCCCCTCGACAGGGCGAAGAGAGACCCAGTACTTC
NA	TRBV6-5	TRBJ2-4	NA	CASRVQGAKNIQYF	TGTGCCAGCAGAGTACAGGGTGCCAAAAACATTCAGTACTTC
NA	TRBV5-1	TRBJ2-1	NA	CASSLALAGRYNEQFF	TGCGCCAGCAGCTTGGCCTTGGCGGGACGCTACAATGAGCAGTTCTTC
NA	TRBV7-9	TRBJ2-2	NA	CASSPEGGRTGELFF	TGTGCCAGCAGCCCTGAGGGGGGGCGCACCGGGGAGCTGTTTTTT
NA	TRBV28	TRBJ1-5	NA	CASSSQPQHF	TGTGCCAGCAGTTCGCAGCCCCAGCATTTT
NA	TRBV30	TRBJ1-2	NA	CAWGHDWEGNFNYGYTF	TGTGCCTGGGGACATGATTGGGAGGGGAACTTTAACTATGGCTACACCTTC
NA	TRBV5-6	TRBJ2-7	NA	CASSLRQFYYEQYF	TGTGCCAGCAGCTTGAGACAGTTTTATTACGAGCAGTACTTC
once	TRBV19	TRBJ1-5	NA	CASRTLGGWDQPQHF	TGTGCCAGTAGGACCTTGGGGGGTTGGGATCAGCCCCAGCATTTT
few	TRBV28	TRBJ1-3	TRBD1	CASSETGRLYSGNTIYF	TGTGCCAGCAGTGAGACAGGGAGGTTGTACTCTGGAAACACCATATATTTT
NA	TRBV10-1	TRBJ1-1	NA	CASRAGDHTEASF	TGCGCCAGCAGAGCAGGGGACCACACTGAAGCTTCCTTT
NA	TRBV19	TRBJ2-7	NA	CASSADTYEQYF	TGTGCCAGTAGTGCGGACACTTACGAGCAGTACTTC